These T cell receptor beta chains were read from a single sample in a study of CD8+CD57+ T cells in acquired aplastic anemia. TCRdb ran MiXCR on the reads and lists one entry per CDR3 protein. The data hold 120,000 or so distinct CDR3 sequences, with 30% to 45% observed a single time. The sequenced material came from sorted CD4+, CD8+, or CD8+CD57+ T cells (not recorded which) from PBMCs. The receptors here all came from a human donor with aplastic anemia. Both conserved end residues are part of each CDR3. The D gene is left open where the match is weak.

j_call	d_call	v_call	cdr3_aa
TRBJ1-4	TRBD1	TRBV20-1	CSASRTGQLFF
TRBJ2-7	.	TRBV15	CATSSHTLGIEQYF
TRBJ2-7	TRBD1	TRBV19	CATGTGTEQYF
TRBJ2-3	.	TRBV19	CASKSTDTQYF
TRBJ2-3	.	TRBV5-1	CASSLDPGRIDTQYF
TRBJ2-1	TRBD2	TRBV3-1	CASSRLAGPYNEQFF
TRBJ2-2	.	TRBV4-3	CASSQDIGTVNTGELFF
TRBJ1-2	.	TRBV19	CASSHFRNRDGYTF
TRBJ1-3	.	TRBV2	CASSELGTGTTIYF
TRBJ2-1	TRBD2	TRBV10-3	CAISESAGGLGEQFF
TRBJ1-6	.	TRBV10-3	CAIGEGLGSPLHF
TRBJ1-4	.	TRBV2	CASKVGQIEKLFF
TRBJ1-6	TRBD1	TRBV10-3	CAISEKQGDNSPLHF
TRBJ2-3	.	TRBV15	CATQRGQTTDTQYF
TRBJ2-7	.	TRBV7-3	CASSFAGYEQYF
TRBJ2-7	.	TRBV5-4	CASSLQAGPYEQYF
TRBJ2-5	.	TRBV3-1	CASSPMTETQYF
TRBJ2-7	.	TRBV15	CATSRDSQGSDEQYF
TRBJ1-2	.	TRBV19	CASIQQGCSGYTF
TRBJ2-2	.	TRBV9	CASSVGWGVGGELFF
TRBJ1-4	.	TRBV18	CASSAKMGTNEKLFF
TRBJ1-5	.	TRBV10-1	CASSVGGDQPQHF
TRBJ2-7	.	TRBV28	CASSLQYEQYF
TRBJ1-2	.	TRBV19	CASKEQGWNTF
TRBJ2-3	TRBD1	TRBV6-2/TRBV6-3	CASSYKGGTGTQYF
TRBJ2-1	.	TRBV20-1	CSARDLRAEGPNEQFF
TRBJ2-1	TRBD2	TRBV7-9	CASSLGGGAYNEQFF
TRBJ2-7	.	TRBV25-1	CASSGGPGIDEQYF
TRBJ2-2	.	TRBV27	CASSSLGGGELFF
TRBJ1-3	.	TRBV5-1	CASSLGLTGSGNTIYF
TRBJ2-7	.	TRBV28	CASSPPGSSYEQYF
TRBJ2-3	TRBD2	TRBV19	CASKQRGRDTQYF
TRBJ1-1	TRBD1	TRBV24-1	CATSDGQGSQAFF
TRBJ1-1	.	TRBV10-2	CASSPFRGNTEAFF
TRBJ2-3	TRBD2	TRBV5-1	CASRRGGDTQYF
TRBJ1-5	TRBD1	TRBV4-1	CASSQDQAGGRGQPQHF
TRBJ1-1	.	TRBV20-1	CSARGGVGNTEAFF
TRBJ2-1	.	TRBV6-6	CASSYASGHEQFF
TRBJ1-6	TRBD1	TRBV7-8	CASSLGTGTNLSPLHF
TRBJ2-7	TRBD2	TRBV20-1	CSARDTSGNSYEQYF
TRBJ1-1	.	TRBV29-1	CSVTDRVDFGVDTEAFF
TRBJ1-4	TRBD1	TRBV19	CASSTPPGQVDEKLFF
TRBJ1-1	TRBD1	TRBV11-2	CASSLGTGGAFF
TRBJ2-5	.	TRBV18	CASSPTRETQYF
TRBJ2-5	TRBD2	TRBV6-6	CASSPRGGLRETQYF
TRBJ2-3	.	TRBV10-3	CAIMRSGRDTQYF
TRBJ2-3	TRBD2	TRBV10-3	CAISPGLAIAGADTQYF
TRBJ2-3	TRBD2	TRBV4-2	CASSLKPSSGVGIDTQYF
TRBJ2-1	TRBD1	TRBV25-1	CASSPPGPDRDEQFF
TRBJ1-1	.	TRBV10-3	CAISESAAYTEAFF
TRBJ2-2	TRBD2	TRBV6-1	CASSPREIGELFF
TRBJ1-1	.	TRBV29-1	CSVGRTRGTEAFF
TRBJ2-7	.	TRBV10-3	CAISESGEQYF
TRBJ2-7	.	TRBV25-1	CASSERGGSYEQYF
TRBJ1-2	.	TRBV20-1	CSAFSRVPLGYTF
TRBJ2-4	.	TRBV2	CASRKGPSRNIQYF